This T cell receptor (beta chain) was found in a study of cytomegalovirus exposure and HLA in healthy donors. PCR employed 60 Vbeta and 13 Jbeta primers. Profiling relied on immunoSEQ multiplex PCR, and the TCRdb table lists in-frame clones only, not all of them. The repertoire holds around 120,000 clones, with around 80% as singletons. CDR3 length equals 16 residues. The V end was cut by 6 bases, the J end by 2 bases, with 20 bases between. Germline lookup yields CDR1 SGDLS and CDR2 YYNGEE. The sequence came from a woman aged 45-60 years in good health and CMV-seronegative. The chain links TRBV9 to TRBJ1-1, with D possibly matching TRBD1 (5 bases). Source material: PBMCs. For the CDR3, the DNA is TGTGCCAGCAAAAGTCCCTCGACAGCTAAAAACACTGAAGCTTTCTTT. Its protein is CASKSPSTAKNTEAFF.